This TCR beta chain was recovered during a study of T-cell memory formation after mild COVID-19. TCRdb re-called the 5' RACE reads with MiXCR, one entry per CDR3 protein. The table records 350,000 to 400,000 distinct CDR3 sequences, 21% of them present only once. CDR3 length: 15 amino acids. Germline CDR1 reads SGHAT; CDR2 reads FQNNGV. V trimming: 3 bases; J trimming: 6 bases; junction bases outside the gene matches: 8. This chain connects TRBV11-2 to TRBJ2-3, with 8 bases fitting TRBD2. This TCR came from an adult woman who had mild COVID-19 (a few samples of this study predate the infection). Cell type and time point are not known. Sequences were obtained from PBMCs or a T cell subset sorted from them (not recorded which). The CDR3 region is CASSFSGAPRDTQYF. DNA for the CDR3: TGTGCCAGCAGCTTTAGCGGGGCCCCCCGCGATACGCAGTATTTT.